These 28 T cell receptor beta chains came from one sample sequenced in a study of T cell repertoires in cytomegalovirus infection. TCRdb used MiXCR to reprocess the reads, holding one entry per CDR3 protein. The sample shows about half a million distinct CDR3 sequences, roughly 34% of them seen only once. Their antigens are not known. Sequencing was performed on cultured PBMCs, taken from culture after CMV antigen stimulation. The receptors derive from a human donor in good health (CMV status not recorded). Some clones in this sample may be carry-over from other donors' samples.

The chain links TRBV6-6 to TRBJ2-3; D may be TRBD1 (6 bases). CDR3 size: 12 residues. CDR1 and CDR2 from the germline V gene are MNHNY and SVGAGI (reference sequence). Trimming left V 7 bases short and J 4 bases short, with 9 bases between. The CDR3: CASNRVADTQYF. CDR3 sequence (DNA): TGTGCCAGCAACAGGGTCGCAGATACGCAGTATTTT.

This clonotype was detected a few times. CDR3 DNA sequence: TGTGCCAGCAGCTTCCGCCAGGGGGCGCGTGGCTACACCTTC. It translates to CASSFRQGARGYTF. J is TRBJ1-2 and V is TRBV7-2, with 8 bases fitting TRBD1. The V gene end was trimmed by 3 bases and the J gene end by 7 bases; junction bases not matched to a gene: 7. Germline lookup yields CDR1 SGHTA and CDR2 FQGNSA. The CDR3 loop spans 14 amino acids.

Regarding this clonotype: One end of the junction does not line up with germline, which may come from a read error. The V call is TRBV4-1, the J call TRBJ1-3, with D perhaps TRBD1 (6 bases). CDR3 length: 17 amino acids. Germline loops: CDR1 MGHRA, CDR2 YSYEKL. This CDR3 is CAGSQDKGRGSGNTIYF. For the CDR3, the DNA is TGCGCCGGCAGCCAAGATAAGGGCAGGGGCAGTGGAAACACCATATATTTT.

This clonotype was recorded at least ten times. The J gene is TRBJ1-2, the V gene TRBV7-8; D uncertain. V lost 1 base, J lost 4 bases, and 7 bases lay in between. The CDR3 has 13 amino acids. CDR1 and CDR2 from the germline V gene are SGHVS and FQNEAQ. DNA for the CDR3: TGTGCCAGCAGCTTAGAAGGGTTCTATGGCTACACCTTC. This codes for CASSLEGFYGYTF.

Of note for this clonotype: A much larger clone differs from this one at a single base, so this may be a read error. The V call is TRBV7-9, the J call TRBJ1-3; D gene uncertain. Germline V gives CDR1 SEHNR, CDR2 FQNEAQ (reference sequence). The CDR3 has 13 amino acids. Deletions cut 1 base from V and 2 bases from J, with 3 bases between. The CDR3 DNA reads as TGTGCCAGCAGCTTAGACGCTGGAAACACCATATATTTT. Its protein is CASSLDAGNTIYF.

In its sample, this clonotype was seen a few times. V is TRBV4-1 and J is TRBJ2-2; 9 bases line up with TRBD2. V lost 3 bases to trimming and J lost 0 bases; unmatched junction nucleotides: 11. The germline CDR1 and CDR2 sequences are MGHRA and YSYEKL. CDR3 length equals 19 residues. Written as DNA, the CDR3 is TGCGCCAGCAGCCACGGACACCGGGCGGGAGGGCCGAACACCGGGGAGCTGTTTTTT. Protein: CASSHGHRAGGPNTGELFF.

The rearrangement links TRBV20-1 to TRBJ1-3, with a weak D call TRBD1 (6 bases). V was shortened by 3 bases and J by 1 base, with 10 bases between the two germline ends. The CDR3 runs to 14 residues. Germline V gene sequence: CDR1 DFQATT, CDR2 SNEGSKA (reference sequence). Here the CDR3 reads CSARGGASGNTIYF. Here the CDR3 DNA reads TGCAGTGCTAGGGGGGGGGCTTCTGGAAACACCATATATTTT.

The sample holds a few counts of this clonotype. The chain uses TRBV19 and TRBJ1-2; D may be TRBD1 (5 bases). V lost 6 bases, J lost 4 bases, and 9 bases lay in between. CDR3 size: 12 residues. Per the germline V gene, CDR1 is LNHDA and CDR2 is SQIVND (reference sequence). This chain's CDR3 is CASSGTSYGYTF. The CDR3 DNA reads TGTGCCAGTAGCGGGACGTCCTATGGCTACACCTTC.

Ten or more counts support this clonotype. The gene calls are TRBV7-2 and TRBJ2-7; 8 nucleotides align to TRBD1. V was clipped by 1 base and J by 4 bases; unmatched bases: 12. Germline loops: CDR1 SGHTA, CDR2 FQGNSA. This CDR3 region has 17 residues. Here the CDR3 reads CASSLGPQDRAGYEQYF. The CDR3 DNA is TGTGCCAGCAGCTTAGGCCCTCAGGACAGGGCTGGTTACGAGCAGTACTTC. The full variable domain, with the rest looked up from reference TRBV7-2 and TRBJ2-7, is GAGVSQSPSNKVTEKGKDVELRCDPISGHTALYWYRQSLGQGLEFLIYFQGNSAPDKSGLPSDRFSAERTGGSVSTLTIQRTQQEDSAVYLCASSLGPQDRAGYEQYFGPGTRLTVT.

The chain couples TRBV6-1 to TRBJ1-5; D is undetermined. Germline V CDR1 and CDR2: MNHNS, SASEGT. The CDR3 length is 14 residues. The V gene lost 7 bases and the J gene lost 0 bases, with 10 bases spanning the gap. DNA of the CDR3: TGTGCCAGCAAAAGCATCACTAGCAATCAGCCCCAGCATTTT. It codes for CASKSITSNQPQHF.

This clonotype occurred a few times. The V call is TRBV7-6, the J call TRBJ1-3, with TRBD1 identical over 7 bases. This CDR3 region has 16 residues. The junction had 3 bases not matched to a gene; V was cut back by 1 base and J by 0 bases. The germline V gene encodes CDR1 SGHVS and CDR2 FNYEAQ. This CDR3 reads CASSLGTGRSGNTIYF. Here the CDR3 DNA reads TGTGCCAGCAGCTTAGGGACAGGTCGCTCTGGAAACACCATATATTTT.

V is TRBV19 and J is TRBJ1-3; the D gene is possibly TRBD1 (5 bases). Germline values: CDR1 LNHDA, CDR2 SQIVND (reference sequence). V shed 4 bases and J shed 1 base, with 14 bases lying between them. This CDR3 contains 16 residues. For the CDR3, the DNA is TGTGCCAGTAGTACAGGGTTAAAGGGGTCTGGAAACACCATATATTTT. This sequence encodes CASSTGLKGSGNTIYF.

V is TRBV4-3 and J is TRBJ1-1; 7 bases are a match to TRBD1. The CDR3 has 16 residues. The germline V gene encodes CDR1 LGHNA and CDR2 YSLEER. The V and J ends lost 1 base and 0 bases, in that order; junction bases with no gene match: 5. The CDR3 bases are TGCGCCAGCAGCCAAGTAACAGGGGTTATGAACACTGAAGCTTTCTTT. Amino acid sequence: CASSQVTGVMNTEAFF.

The V call is TRBV6-1, the J call TRBJ2-1; D perhaps matches TRBD2 (6 bases). Germline V gene lookup returns CDR1 MNHNS and CDR2 SASEGT. The CDR3 contains 12 residues. With 7 bases removed from V and 9 bases from J, the gap between germline ends came to 13 bases. This CDR3 reads CASIGGWSEQFF. Here the CDR3 DNA reads TGTGCCAGCATCGGAGGGTGGAGTGAGCAGTTCTTC.

The chain joins TRBV3-1 to TRBJ1-6; 9 positions match TRBD1. V lost 1 base to trimming and J lost 7 bases; unmatched junction nucleotides: 5. Germline values: CDR1 LGHDT, CDR2 YNNKEL (reference sequence). This CDR3 comprises 16 residues. The CDR3 loop is CASSQAGQGKNSPLHF. The CDR3 nucleotides read TGTGCCAGCAGCCAAGCGGGACAGGGAAAAAATTCACCCCTCCACTTT.

CDR3 sequence reads: CASSFPAVGGSYGYTF. CDR3 coding DNA: TGTGCCAGCAGCTTCCCCGCGGTAGGGGGATCCTATGGCTACACCTTC. This chain uses TRBV7-9 with TRBJ1-2; D may be TRBD1 (6 bases). The CDR3 loop spans 16 amino acids. Germline CDR1 SEHNR, CDR2 FQNEAQ (reference sequence). The ends were cut back, 3 bases at V and 4 bases at J, with 18 bases in the middle.

This clonotype has only a few counts. V usage is TRBV12-3 or TRBV12-4 and J usage is TRBJ2-2; D perhaps matches TRBD2 (5 bases). The CDR3 extends over 15 amino acids. The V and J ends lost 6 bases and 6 bases respectively, with 17 bases between them. The CDR3 bases are TGTGCCAGCAGGGTTCTCGGGGAGTGGGCCGGGGAGCTGTTTTTT. It encodes CASRVLGEWAGELFF.

V gene TRBV12-3 or TRBV12-4 combines with J gene TRBJ1-4; D is ambiguous. Trimming stripped 6 bases from V and 4 bases from J, with 6 bases between. CDR3 length: 12 amino acids. CDR3 bases: TGTGCCAGCAGGGCGAGTAATGAAAAACTGTTTTTT. Amino acid sequence: CASRASNEKLFF.

The V gene is TRBV7-2, the J gene TRBJ1-1; D is possibly TRBD1 (5 bases). V lost 2 bases and J lost 7, with 8 bases in between. The CDR3 extends over 12 amino acids. Germline V lookup: CDR1 SGHTA, CDR2 FQGNSA. CDR3 residues: CASSLRQFEAFF. CDR3 nucleotides: TGTGCCAGCAGCTTAAGACAGTTTGAAGCTTTCTTT.

The rearrangement links TRBV30 to TRBJ1-2, with TRBD1 identical over 7 bases. The CDR3 contains 13 residues. The V gene end was trimmed by 2 bases and the J gene end by 3 bases; junction bases not matched to a gene: 3. Germline V CDR1 and CDR2: GTSNPN, SVGIG (reference sequence). For the CDR3, the DNA is TGTGCCTGGAGTAGACAGGGTGACTATGGCTACACCTTC. Amino acids: CAWSRQGDYGYTF.

This chain links TRBV29-1 with TRBJ2-1, with D unresolved. V gave up 2 bases and J gave up 5 bases, with 10 bases separating them. CDR1 and CDR2 (germline): SQVTM, ANQGSEA. This CDR3 region has 13 residues. CDR3: CSVEKLLNNEQFF. The CDR3, as DNA: TGCAGCGTTGAAAAGTTACTCAACAATGAGCAGTTCTTC.

The chain recombines TRBV25-1 with TRBJ2-5; 10 bases match TRBD2. Germline CDR1 is MGHDK and CDR2 is SYGVNS. J gave up 5 bases and V 2 bases, and 5 bases lay outside the gene matches. The CDR3 covers 15 residues. The DNA of the CDR3 is TGTGCCAGCAGTGAAGGCCTAGCGGGAGATGAGACCCAGTACTTC. This sequence encodes CASSEGLAGDETQYF.

This clonotype was seen only a few times. The chain uses TRBV5-1 and TRBJ1-5; D might be TRBD1 (6 bases). Trimming removed 0 bases at V and 1 base at J, with 23 bases between. The germline V gene encodes CDR1 SGHRS and CDR2 YFSETQ. The CDR3 has 20 amino acids. CDR3 loop: CASSLAQKQGRVLSNQPQHF. In nucleotides, the CDR3 is TGCGCCAGCAGCTTGGCCCAGAAACAGGGACGTGTTTTGAGCAATCAGCCCCAGCATTTT. The full variable domain, completed using reference TRBV5-1 and TRBJ1-5, is KAGVTQTPRYLIKTRGQQVTLSCSPISGHRSVSWYQQTPGQGLQFLFEYFSETQRNKGNFPGRFSGRQFSNSRSEMNVSTLELGDSALYLCASSLAQKQGRVLSNQPQHFGDGTRLSIL.

The genes are TRBV12-3 or TRBV12-4 and TRBJ2-1, with D unclear. V was pared by 6 bases and J by 5 bases, with 8 bases between. The CDR3 has 12 residues. CDR3 DNA: TGTGCCAGCAGGACCGACCACAATGAGCAGTTCTTC. This encodes CASRTDHNEQFF.

This clonotype was found a few times. The chain couples TRBV12-3 or TRBV12-4 to TRBJ2-7; 9 bases match TRBD1. The CDR3 covers 17 residues. V dropped 4 bases and J dropped 0; count of bases not matched to a gene: 10. Written as DNA, the CDR3 is TGTGCCAGCAGTTCCCGTACTTACAGGGGGCGCTCCTACGAGCAGTACTTC. Translating it yields CASSSRTYRGRSYEQYF.

This clonotype has only a few counts. V usage is TRBV7-3 and J usage is TRBJ1-2; weak D call: TRBD1 (6 bases). V lost 4 bases and J lost 5, with 20 bases in between. The CDR3 runs to 16 residues. CDR1 and CDR2 from the germline V gene are SGHTA and FQGTGA. CDR3 sequence reads: CASSSNGQTPIYGYTF. CDR3 bases: TGTGCCAGCAGCTCAAACGGACAGACTCCTATTTATGGCTACACCTTC.

The V call is TRBV20-1, the J call TRBJ2-2, with 8 bases matching TRBD1. J was trimmed by 1 base and V by 1 base; bases with no gene match: 2. The germline CDR1 and CDR2 sequences are DFQATT and SNEGSKA (reference sequence). This CDR3 region has 15 residues. The DNA of the CDR3 is TGCAGTGCTAGAGGGGACAGGAGGAACACCGGGGAGCTGTTTTTT. The encoded protein is CSARGDRRNTGELFF.

The rearrangement uses TRBV3-1 and TRBJ2-6, with TRBD2 matching over 10 bases. Per the germline V gene, CDR1 is LGHDT and CDR2 is YNNKEL (reference sequence). V trimming: 4 bases; J trimming: 0 bases; junction bases outside the gene matches: 15. The CDR3 is made up of 21 amino acids. The CDR3 sequence is CASSLNLLLAGFSSGANVLTF. The CDR3 region has the DNA TGTGCCAGCAGCCTGAATCTATTACTAGCGGGATTTAGCTCTGGGGCCAACGTCCTGACTTTC.